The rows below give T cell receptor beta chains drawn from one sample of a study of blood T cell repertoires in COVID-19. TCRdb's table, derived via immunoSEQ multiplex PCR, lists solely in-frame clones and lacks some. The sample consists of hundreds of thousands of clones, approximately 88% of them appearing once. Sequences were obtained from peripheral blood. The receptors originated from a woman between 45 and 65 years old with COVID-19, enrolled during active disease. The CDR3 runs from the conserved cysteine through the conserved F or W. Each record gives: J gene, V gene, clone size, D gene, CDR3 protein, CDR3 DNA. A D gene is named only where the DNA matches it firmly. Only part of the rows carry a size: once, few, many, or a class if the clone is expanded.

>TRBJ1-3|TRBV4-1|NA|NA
CASSRGLSENTIYF
TGCGCCAGCAGCCGGGGACTTAGCGAGAACACCATATATTTT
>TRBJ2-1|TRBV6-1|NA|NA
CASSDGPARGNEQFF
TGTGCCAGCAGTGACGGCCCTGCAAGGGGCAATGAGCAGTTCTTC
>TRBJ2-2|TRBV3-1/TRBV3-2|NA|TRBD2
CASRLGLAGTGELFF
TGTGCCAGCAGACTCGGACTAGCGGGGACCGGGGAGCTGTTTTTT
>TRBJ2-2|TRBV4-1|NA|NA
CASSPGDIPGELFF
TGCGCCAGCAGCCCAGGGGACATACCCGGGGAGCTGTTTTTT
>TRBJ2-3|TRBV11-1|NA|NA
CASNSHAGDTQYF
TGTGCCAGCAACTCCCATGCAGGTGATACGCAGTATTTT
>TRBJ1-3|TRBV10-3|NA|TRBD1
CAISRDRDGNTIYF
TGTGCCATCAGCCGGGACAGGGATGGAAACACCATATATTTT
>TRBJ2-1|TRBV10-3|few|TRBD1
CATTGVGGNEQFF
TGTGCCACCACAGGGGTAGGGGGCAATGAGCAGTTCTTC
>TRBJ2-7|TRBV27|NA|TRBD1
CASSPWTGGDFYEQYF
TGTGCCAGCAGCCCGTGGACAGGGGGGGATTTCTACGAGCAGTACTTC
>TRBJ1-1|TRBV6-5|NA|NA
CASSYGETEAFF
TGTGCCAGCAGTTACGGGGAGACAGAAGCTTTCTTT
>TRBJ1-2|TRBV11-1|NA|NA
CASSQEVFGNYGYTF
TGTGCCAGCAGCCAGGAGGTTTTCGGTAACTATGGCTACACCTTC
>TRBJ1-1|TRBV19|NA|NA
CASSFSTGTPEREAFF
TGTGCCAGTAGTTTTTCAACCGGGACACCCGAAAGAGAAGCTTTCTTT
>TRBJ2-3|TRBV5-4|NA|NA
CASSPSTDTQYF
TGTGCCAGCAGCCCAAGCACAGATACGCAGTATTTT
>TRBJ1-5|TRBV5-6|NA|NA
CASSLGGPRVDQPQHF
TGTGCCAGCAGCTTGGGAGGACCCAGGGTCGATCAGCCCCAGCATTTT
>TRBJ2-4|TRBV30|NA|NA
CAWSAGVPPKNIQYF
TGTGCCTGGAGTGCGGGGGTTCCTCCCAAAAACATTCAGTACTTC
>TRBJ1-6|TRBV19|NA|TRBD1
CASSHDRGGNSPLHF
TGTGCCAGTAGCCACGACAGGGGGGGAAATTCACCCCTCCACTTT
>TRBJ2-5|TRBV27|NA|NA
CASQDSETQYF
TGTGCCAGCCAGGACTCAGAGACCCAGTACTTC
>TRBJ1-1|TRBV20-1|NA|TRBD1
CSARVQGLDSAFF
TGCAGTGCTCGTGTACAGGGGTTGGATTCGGCTTTCTTT
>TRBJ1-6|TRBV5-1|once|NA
CASSWGDGVSSPLHF
TGCGCCAGCAGCTGGGGGGACGGGGTCAGTTCACCCCTCCACTTT
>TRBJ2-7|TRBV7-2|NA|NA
CASSLRYEQYF
TGTGCCAGCAGCTTACGGTACGAGCAGTACTTC
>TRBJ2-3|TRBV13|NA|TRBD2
CASSNRGGDTQYF
TGTGCCAGCAGCAACCGGGGGGGAGATACGCAGTATTTT
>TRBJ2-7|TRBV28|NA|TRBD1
CASSTGTGEQYF
TGTGCCAGCAGCACCGGGACAGGCGAGCAGTACTTC
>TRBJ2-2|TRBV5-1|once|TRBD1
CASSPQGPAGTGELFF
TGCGCCAGCAGCCCACAGGGGCCTGCGGGCACCGGGGAGCTGTTTTTT
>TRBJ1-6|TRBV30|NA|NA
CAWTSTGSRSPLHF
TGTGCCTGGACTTCAACAGGGTCCCGATCACCCCTCCACTTT
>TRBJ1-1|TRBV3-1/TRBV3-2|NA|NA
CASAQGWGTEAFF
TGTGCCAGCGCTCAGGGCTGGGGCACTGAAGCTTTCTTT
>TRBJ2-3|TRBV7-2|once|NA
CASSPLTSTDTQYF
TGTGCCAGCAGCCCCCTTACTAGCACAGATACGCAGTATTTT
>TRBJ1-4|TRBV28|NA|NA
CASRPRESGEKLFF
TGTGCCAGCCGTCCGAGGGAAAGCGGGGAAAAACTGTTTTTT
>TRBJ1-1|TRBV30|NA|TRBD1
CAWNGQGNTEAFF
TGTGCCTGGAATGGACAGGGAAACACTGAAGCTTTCTTT
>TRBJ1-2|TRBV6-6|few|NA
CASSSREPNGYTF
TGTGCCAGCAGTTCCAGGGAACCCAATGGCTACACCTTC
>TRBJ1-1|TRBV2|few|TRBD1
CASRLDRATEAFF
TGTGCCAGCAGACTGGACAGGGCCACTGAAGCTTTCTTT
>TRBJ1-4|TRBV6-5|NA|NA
CAIFFPAQGGLFF
TGTGCCATTTTTTTCCCCGCCCAGGGAGGACTGTTTTTT
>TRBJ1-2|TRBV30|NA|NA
CAEGGNYGYTF
TGTGCCGAGGGGGGGAACTATGGCTACACCTTC
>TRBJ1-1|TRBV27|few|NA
CASRFGGQTLF
TGTGCCAGCCGTTTCGGGGGGCAAACCTTATTT
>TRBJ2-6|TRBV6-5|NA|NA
CASNQGGGANVLTF
TGTGCCAGCAACCAAGGGGGTGGGGCCAACGTCCTGACTTTC
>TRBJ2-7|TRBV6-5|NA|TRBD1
CASSYSGDRVWEQYF
TGTGCCAGCAGTTACTCGGGGGACAGGGTGTGGGAGCAGTACTTC
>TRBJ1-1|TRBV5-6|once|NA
CASSLVATSGTEAFF
TGTGCCAGCAGCTTGGTGGCGACATCTGGCACTGAAGCTTTCTTT
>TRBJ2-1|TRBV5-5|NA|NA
CASSSGLLRSEQFF
TGTGCCAGCAGCTCGGGACTCCTGAGGTCTGAGCAGTTCTTC
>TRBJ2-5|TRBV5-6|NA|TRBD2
CASSWRLAGIQETQYF
TGTGCCAGCAGCTGGAGACTAGCGGGGATTCAAGAGACCCAGTACTTC
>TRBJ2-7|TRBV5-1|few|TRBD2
CASSLVGTRYTYEQYF
TGCGCCAGCAGCTTGGTTGGGACTAGGTATACCTACGAGCAGTACTTC
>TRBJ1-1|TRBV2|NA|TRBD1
CASSGPTGARRDEAFF
TGTGCCAGCAGTGGGCCGACAGGGGCGCGAAGGGATGAAGCTTTCTTT
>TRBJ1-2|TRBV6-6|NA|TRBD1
CASSSWGQTNYGYTF
TGTGCCAGCAGTTCTTGGGGACAGACTAACTATGGCTACACCTTC
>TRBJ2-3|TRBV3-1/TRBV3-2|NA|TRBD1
CASSLRGRGLGMTDTQYF
TGTGCCAGCAGCCTGAGGGGAAGGGGGCTCGGAATGACAGATACGCAGTATTTT
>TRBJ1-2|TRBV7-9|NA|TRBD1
CASSFRQGEGYTF
TGTGCCAGCAGCTTTCGACAGGGGGAGGGCTACACCTTC